Below, one T cell receptor beta chain is given with its context. This sample is part of a study of cytomegalovirus exposure and HLA in healthy donors. The PCR employed 60 Vbeta primers together with 13 Jbeta primers. Profiling relied on immunoSEQ multiplex PCR, and the TCRdb table lists in-frame clones only, not all of them. The table shows about 160,000 clones, with approximately 86% occurring only once. The V gene's germline CDR1 is MGHRA and CDR2 YSYEKL. This CDR3 has 16 amino acids. J lost 15 bases, V lost 1 base, and 17 bases had no gene match. The chain combines TRBV4-1 with TRBJ2-1; 8 bases fit TRBD2. Material: PBMCs. This sequence originates from a woman in her late teens or twenties in good health and CMV-seronegative. CDR3 in amino acids: CASSQVGGRQREMTFF. The CDR3 DNA reads TGCGCCAGCAGCCAAGTGGGCGGGAGGCAACGGGAGATGACGTTCTTC.